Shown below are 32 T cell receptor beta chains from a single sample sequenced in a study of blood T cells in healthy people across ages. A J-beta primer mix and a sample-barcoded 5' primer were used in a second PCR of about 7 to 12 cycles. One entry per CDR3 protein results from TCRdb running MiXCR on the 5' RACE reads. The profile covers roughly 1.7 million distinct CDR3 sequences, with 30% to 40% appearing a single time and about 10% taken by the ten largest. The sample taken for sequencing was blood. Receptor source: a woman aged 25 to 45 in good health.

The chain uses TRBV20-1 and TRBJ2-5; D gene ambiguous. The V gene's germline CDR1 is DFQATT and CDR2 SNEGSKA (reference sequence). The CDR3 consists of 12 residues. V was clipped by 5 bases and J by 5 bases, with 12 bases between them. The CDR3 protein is CSAVVGQETQYF. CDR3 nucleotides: TGCAGTGCTGTCGTGGGTCAGGAGACCCAGTACTTC.

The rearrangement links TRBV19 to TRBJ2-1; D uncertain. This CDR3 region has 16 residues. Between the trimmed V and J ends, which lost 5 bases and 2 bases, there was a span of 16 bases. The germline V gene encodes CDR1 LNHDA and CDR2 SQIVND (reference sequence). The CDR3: CASSLYFSATYNEQFF. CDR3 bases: TGTGCCAGTAGTCTTTACTTCTCGGCAACCTACAATGAGCAGTTCTTC.

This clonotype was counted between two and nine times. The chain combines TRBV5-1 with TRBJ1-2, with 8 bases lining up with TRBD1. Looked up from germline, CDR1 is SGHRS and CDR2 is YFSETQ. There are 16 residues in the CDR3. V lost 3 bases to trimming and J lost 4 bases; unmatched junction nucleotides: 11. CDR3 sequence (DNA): TGCGCCAGCAGCTCCGACAGGGGCCGGATTACCTATGGCTACACCTTC. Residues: CASSSDRGRITYGYTF.

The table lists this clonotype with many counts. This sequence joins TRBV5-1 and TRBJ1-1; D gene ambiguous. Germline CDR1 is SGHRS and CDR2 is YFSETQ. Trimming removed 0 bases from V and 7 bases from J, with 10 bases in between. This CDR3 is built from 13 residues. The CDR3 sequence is CASSLGLFGEAFF. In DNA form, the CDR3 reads TGCGCCAGCAGCTTGGGGCTTTTTGGTGAAGCTTTCTTT.

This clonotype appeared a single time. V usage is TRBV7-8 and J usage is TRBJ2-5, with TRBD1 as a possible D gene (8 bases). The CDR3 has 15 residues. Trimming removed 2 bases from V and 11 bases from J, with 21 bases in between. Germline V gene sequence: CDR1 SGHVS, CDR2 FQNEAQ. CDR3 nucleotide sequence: TGTGCCAGCAGCTTACCCACAGGGGGGGTGAATGAGCAGTACTTC. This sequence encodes CASSLPTGGVNEQYF.

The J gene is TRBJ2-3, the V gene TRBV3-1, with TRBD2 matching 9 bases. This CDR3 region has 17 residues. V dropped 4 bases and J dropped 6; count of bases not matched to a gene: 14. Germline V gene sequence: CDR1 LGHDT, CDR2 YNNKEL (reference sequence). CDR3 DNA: TGTGCCAGCAGCCCTCACCCGGGACTAGCATTGGAGGATACGCAGTATTTT. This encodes CASSPHPGLALEDTQYF.

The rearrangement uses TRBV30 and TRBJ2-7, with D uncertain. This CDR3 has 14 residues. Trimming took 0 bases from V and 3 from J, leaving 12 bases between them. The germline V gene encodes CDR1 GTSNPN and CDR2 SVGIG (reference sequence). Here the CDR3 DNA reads TGTGCCTGGAGTGTCCCGTTACTGGGCTACGAGCAGTACTTC. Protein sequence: CAWSVPLLGYEQYF.

CDR3 bases: TGTGCCAGCAGTTTACTGGGACTAGCGGGAGGGCCAGGAGATACGCAGTATTTT. Translating it yields CASSLLGLAGGPGDTQYF. The chain is built from TRBV28 and TRBJ2-3; TRBD2 agrees at 16 bases. CDR1 is MDHEN and CDR2 is SYDVKM in the germline V gene. V trimming: 2 bases; J trimming: 5 bases; junction bases outside the gene matches: 7. CDR3 length equals 18 residues.

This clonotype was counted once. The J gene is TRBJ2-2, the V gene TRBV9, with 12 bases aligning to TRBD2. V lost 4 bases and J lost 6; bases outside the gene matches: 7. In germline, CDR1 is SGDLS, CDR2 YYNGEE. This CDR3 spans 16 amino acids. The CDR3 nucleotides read TGTGCCAGCAGCTCTCCTAGCGGGAGGGCCGCCGGGGAGCTGTTTTTT. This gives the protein CASSSPSGRAAGELFF. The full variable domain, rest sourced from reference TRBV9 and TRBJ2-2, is DSGVTQTPKHLITATGQRVTLRCSPRSGDLSVYWYQQSLDQGLQFLIQYYNGEERAKGNILERFSAQQFPDLHSELNLSSLELGDSALYFCASSSPSGRAAGELFFGEGSRLTVL.

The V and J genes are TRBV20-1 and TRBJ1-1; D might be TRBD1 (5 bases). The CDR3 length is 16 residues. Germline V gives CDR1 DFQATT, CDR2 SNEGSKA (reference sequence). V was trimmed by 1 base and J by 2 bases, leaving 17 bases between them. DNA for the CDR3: TGCAGTGCTAGAGTCGCAGGGCGAGTTAGTAACACTGAAGCTTTCTTT. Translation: CSARVAGRVSNTEAFF.

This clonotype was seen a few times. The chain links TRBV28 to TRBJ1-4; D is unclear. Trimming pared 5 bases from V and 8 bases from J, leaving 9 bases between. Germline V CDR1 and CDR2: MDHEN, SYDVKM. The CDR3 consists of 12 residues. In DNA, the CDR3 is TGTGCCAGCAGTCCCACCCGGGAAAAACTGTTTTTT. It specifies CASSPTREKLFF.

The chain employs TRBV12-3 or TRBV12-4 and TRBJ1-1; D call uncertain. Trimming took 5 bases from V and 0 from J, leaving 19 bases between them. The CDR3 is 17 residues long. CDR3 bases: TGTGCCAGCAGTCCCCGGAGGGATTGGGATATGAACACTGAAGCTTTCTTT. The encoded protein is CASSPRRDWDMNTEAFF.

In DNA, the CDR3 is TGTGCCAGCAGTCAAGGACAGGGAGGGAATGGCTACACCTTC. It specifies CASSQGQGGNGYTF. This chain joins TRBV27 and TRBJ1-2; 8 bases fit TRBD1. Germline trimming cut 5 bases from V and 6 bases from J; bases unmatched to any gene: 8. This CDR3 is 14 amino acids long. Germline V lookup: CDR1 MNHEY, CDR2 SMNVEV (reference sequence).

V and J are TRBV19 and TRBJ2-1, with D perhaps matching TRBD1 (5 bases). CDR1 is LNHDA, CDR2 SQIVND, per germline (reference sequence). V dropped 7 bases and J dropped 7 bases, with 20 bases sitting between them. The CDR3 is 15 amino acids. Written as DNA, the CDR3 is TGTGCCAGTATTGGCCCACGGGTAGGGGAAAATGAGCAGTTCTTC. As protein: CASIGPRVGENEQFF.

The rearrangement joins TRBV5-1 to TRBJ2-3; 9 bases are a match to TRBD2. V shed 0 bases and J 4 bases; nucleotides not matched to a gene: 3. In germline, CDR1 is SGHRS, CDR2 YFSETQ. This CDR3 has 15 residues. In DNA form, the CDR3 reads TGCGCCAGCAGCTTGGAACTAGCGGGCCCAGATACGCAGTATTTT. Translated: CASSLELAGPDTQYF.

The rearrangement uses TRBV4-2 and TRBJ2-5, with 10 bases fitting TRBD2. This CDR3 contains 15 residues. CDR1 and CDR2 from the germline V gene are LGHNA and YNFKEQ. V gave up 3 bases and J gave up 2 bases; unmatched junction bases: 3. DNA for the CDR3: TGTGCCAGCAGCCACCTTAGCGGGGGGCAAGAGACCCAGTACTTC. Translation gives CASSHLSGGQETQYF.

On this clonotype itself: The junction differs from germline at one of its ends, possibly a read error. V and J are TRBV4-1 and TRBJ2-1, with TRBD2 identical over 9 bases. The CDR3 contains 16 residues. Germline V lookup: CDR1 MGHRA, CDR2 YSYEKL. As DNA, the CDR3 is TGCGCCGGCAGCCAAGTCAGCGGGGGGTCCTACAATGAGCAGTTCTTC. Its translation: CAGSQVSGGSYNEQFF.

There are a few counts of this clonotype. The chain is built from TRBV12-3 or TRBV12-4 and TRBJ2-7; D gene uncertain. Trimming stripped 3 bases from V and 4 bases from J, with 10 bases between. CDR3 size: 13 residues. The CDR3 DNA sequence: TGTGCCAGCAGTTTCCGGCTTTCGTACGAGCAGTACTTC. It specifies CASSFRLSYEQYF.

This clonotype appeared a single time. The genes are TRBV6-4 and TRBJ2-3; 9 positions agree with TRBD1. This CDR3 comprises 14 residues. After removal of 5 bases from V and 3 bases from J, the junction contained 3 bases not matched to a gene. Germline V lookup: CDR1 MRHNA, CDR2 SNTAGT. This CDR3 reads CASSKQGATDTQYF. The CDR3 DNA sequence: TGTGCCAGCAGTAAACAGGGGGCTACAGATACGCAGTATTTT.

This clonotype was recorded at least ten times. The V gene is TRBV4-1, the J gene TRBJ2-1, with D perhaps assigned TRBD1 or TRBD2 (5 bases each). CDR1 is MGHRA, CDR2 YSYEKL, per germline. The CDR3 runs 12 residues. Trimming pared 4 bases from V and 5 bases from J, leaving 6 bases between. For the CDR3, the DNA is TGCGCCAGCAGCCCGGGACACAATGAGCAGTTCTTC. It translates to CASSPGHNEQFF.

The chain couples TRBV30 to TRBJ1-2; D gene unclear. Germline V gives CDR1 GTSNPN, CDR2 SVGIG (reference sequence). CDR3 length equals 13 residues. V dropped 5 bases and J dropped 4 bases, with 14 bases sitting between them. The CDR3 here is CAWDLGPRYGYTF. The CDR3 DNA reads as TGTGCCTGGGACCTGGGCCCTCGCTATGGCTACACCTTC.

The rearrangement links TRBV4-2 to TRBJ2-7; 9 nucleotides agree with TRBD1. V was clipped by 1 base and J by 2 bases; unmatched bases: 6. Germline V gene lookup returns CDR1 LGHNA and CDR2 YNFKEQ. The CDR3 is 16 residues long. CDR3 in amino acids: CASSQGPGQGAYEQYF. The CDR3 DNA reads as TGTGCCAGCAGCCAAGGCCCGGGACAGGGAGCCTACGAGCAGTACTTC.

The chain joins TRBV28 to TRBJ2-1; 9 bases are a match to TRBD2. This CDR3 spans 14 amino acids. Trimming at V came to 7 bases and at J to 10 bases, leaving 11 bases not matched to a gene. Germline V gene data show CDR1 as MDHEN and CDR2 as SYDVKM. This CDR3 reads CASTLPSGRSEQFF. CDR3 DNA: TGTGCCAGCACCCTCCCCAGCGGGAGGTCCGAGCAGTTCTTC.

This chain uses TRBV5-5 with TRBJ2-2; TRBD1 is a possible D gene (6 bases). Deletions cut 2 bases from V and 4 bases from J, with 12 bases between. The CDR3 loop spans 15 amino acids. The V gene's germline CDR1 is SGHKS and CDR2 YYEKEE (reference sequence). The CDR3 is CASSLQGPSTGELFF. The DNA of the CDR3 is TGTGCCAGCAGCTTACAGGGCCCGAGCACCGGGGAGCTGTTTTTT.

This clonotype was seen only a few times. The CDR3 DNA follows: TGTGCCAGCAGCTTAGGACAGGGCTTACAGACCCAGTACTTC. Encoded protein: CASSLGQGLQTQYF. The chain combines TRBV7-9 with TRBJ2-5; the match to TRBD1 covers 7 bases. Germline V lookup: CDR1 SEHNR, CDR2 FQNEAQ (reference sequence). This CDR3 region has 14 residues. V trimming: 1 base; J trimming: 6 bases; junction bases outside the gene matches: 5.

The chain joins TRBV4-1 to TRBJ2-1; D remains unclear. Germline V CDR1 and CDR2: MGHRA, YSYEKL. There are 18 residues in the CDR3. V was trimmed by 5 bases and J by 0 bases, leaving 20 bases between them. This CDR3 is CASSYEPPGPSSYNEQFF. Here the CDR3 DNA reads TGCGCCAGCAGCTACGAACCTCCGGGCCCGAGCTCCTACAATGAGCAGTTCTTC.

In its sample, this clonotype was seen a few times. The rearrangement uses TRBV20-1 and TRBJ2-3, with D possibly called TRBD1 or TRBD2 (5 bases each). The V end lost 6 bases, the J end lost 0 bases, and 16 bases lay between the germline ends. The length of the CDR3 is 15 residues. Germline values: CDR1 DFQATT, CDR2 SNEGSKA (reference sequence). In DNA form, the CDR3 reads TGCAGTGCCATCCGTGGGACCACTAGCACAGATACGCAGTATTTT. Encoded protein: CSAIRGTTSTDTQYF.

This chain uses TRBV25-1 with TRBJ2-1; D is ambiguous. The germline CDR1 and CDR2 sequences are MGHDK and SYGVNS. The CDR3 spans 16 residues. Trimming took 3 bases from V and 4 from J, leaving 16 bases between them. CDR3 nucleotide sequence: TGTGCCAGCAGTGACTCGGGCGCGAGGAGTTACAATGAGCAGTTCTTC. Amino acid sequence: CASSDSGARSYNEQFF.

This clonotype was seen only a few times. CDR3 DNA sequence: TGTGCCAGCAGCTTCGGACTAAACCCCGGGGAGCTGTTTTTT. This encodes CASSFGLNPGELFF. The rearrangement links TRBV5-6 to TRBJ2-2, with D possibly matching TRBD2 (6 bases). CDR3 size: 14 residues. Trimming cost V 2 bases and J 6 bases, with 11 bases left between them. Germline V CDR1 and CDR2: SGHDT, YYEEEE.

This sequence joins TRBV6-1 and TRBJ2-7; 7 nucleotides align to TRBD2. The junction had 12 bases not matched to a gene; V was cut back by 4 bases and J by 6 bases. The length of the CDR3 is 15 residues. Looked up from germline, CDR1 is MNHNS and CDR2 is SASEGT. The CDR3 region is CASSGTFGRGREQYF. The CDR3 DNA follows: TGTGCCAGCAGTGGTACGTTTGGGAGGGGACGCGAGCAGTACTTC.

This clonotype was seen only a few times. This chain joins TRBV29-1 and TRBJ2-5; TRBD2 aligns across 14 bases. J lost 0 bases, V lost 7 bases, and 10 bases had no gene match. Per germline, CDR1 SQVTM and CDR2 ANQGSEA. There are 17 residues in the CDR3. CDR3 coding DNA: TGCAGCGCGACGACTAGCGGGGGGGCCCGGTACCAAGAGACCCAGTACTTC. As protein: CSATTSGGARYQETQYF. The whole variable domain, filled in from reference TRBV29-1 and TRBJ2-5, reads SAVISQKPSRDICQRGTSLTIQCQVDSQVTMMFWYRQQPGQSLTLIATANQGSEATYESGFVIDKFPISRPNLTFSTLTVSNMSPEDSSIYLCSATTSGGARYQETQYFGPGTRLLVL.

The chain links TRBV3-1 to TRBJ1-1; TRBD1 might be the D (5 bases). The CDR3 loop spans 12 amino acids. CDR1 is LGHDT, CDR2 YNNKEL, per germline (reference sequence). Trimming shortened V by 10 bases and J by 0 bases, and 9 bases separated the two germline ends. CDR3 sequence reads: CATGGVNTEAFF. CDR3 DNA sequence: TGTGCCACCGGGGGTGTGAACACTGAAGCTTTCTTT.